This TCR beta chain was profiled in a study of CD8 T cells in ankylosing spondylitis. Study-wide points: From matched ankylosing spondylitis synovial fluid, disease-linked clones were reportedly recovered at significantly enriched levels.

Germline V CDR1 and CDR2: GTSNPN, SVGIG (reference sequence). CDR3 length equals 13 residues. Trimming removed 2 bases from V and 8 bases from J, with 15 bases in between. This clonotype was found many times. The antigen is undetermined. TCRdb re-derived calls from the 5' RACE reads in MiXCR, one entry per CDR3 protein. The sample includes about 36,000 distinct CDR3 sequences, about 5.5% of them seen just once. This receptor was taken from a male donor with ankylosing spondylitis or in good health (not recorded which). The J gene is TRBJ1-2, the V gene TRBV30, with D possibly being TRBD1 (6 bases). Sequencing was carried out using blood, either unsorted or a sorted T cell fraction (not recorded which). The CDR3 here is CAWSIRTDGGYTF. The CDR3 DNA reads as TGTGCCTGGAGTATCCGGACAGATGGAGGCTACACCTTC.